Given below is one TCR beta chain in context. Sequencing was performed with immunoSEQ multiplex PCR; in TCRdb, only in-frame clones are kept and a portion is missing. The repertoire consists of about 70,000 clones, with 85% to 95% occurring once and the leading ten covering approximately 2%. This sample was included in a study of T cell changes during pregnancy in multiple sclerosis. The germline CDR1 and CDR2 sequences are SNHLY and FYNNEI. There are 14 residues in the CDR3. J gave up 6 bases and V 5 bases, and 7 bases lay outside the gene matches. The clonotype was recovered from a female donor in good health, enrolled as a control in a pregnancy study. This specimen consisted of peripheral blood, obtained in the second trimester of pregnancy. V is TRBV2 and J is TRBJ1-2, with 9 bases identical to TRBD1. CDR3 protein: CASSIRTGENGYTF. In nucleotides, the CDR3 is TGTGCCAGCAGTATAAGGACAGGGGAGAATGGCTACACCTTC.